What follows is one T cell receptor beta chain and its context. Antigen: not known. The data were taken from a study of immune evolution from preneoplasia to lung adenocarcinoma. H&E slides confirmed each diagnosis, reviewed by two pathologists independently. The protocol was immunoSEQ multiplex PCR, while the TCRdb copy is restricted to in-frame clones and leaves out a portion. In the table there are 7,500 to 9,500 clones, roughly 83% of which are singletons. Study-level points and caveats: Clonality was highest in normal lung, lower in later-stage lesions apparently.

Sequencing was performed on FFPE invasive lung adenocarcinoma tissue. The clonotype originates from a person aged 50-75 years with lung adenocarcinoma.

Here the CDR3 DNA reads TGTGCCAGCAGCGTAGGGGTGACTAGCGGCACAGATACGCAGTATTTT. Translating gives CASSVGVTSGTDTQYF. V is TRBV9 and J is TRBJ2-3; 8 bases match TRBD2. CDR1 is SGDLS and CDR2 is YYNGEE in the germline V gene. There are 16 residues in the CDR3. V dropped 0 bases and J dropped 1; count of bases not matched to a gene: 4.